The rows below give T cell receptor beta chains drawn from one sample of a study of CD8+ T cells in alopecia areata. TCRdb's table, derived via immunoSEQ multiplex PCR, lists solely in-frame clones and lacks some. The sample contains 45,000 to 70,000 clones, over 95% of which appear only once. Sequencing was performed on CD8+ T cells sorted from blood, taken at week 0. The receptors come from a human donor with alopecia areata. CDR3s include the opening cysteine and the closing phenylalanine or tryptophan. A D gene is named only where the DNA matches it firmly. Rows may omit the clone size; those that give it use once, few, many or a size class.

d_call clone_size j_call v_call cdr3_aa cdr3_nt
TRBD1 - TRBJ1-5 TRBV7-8 CASSSTGTGDSNQPQHF TGTGCCAGCAGCTCGACAGGGACGGGGGATAGCAATCAGCCCCAGCATTTT
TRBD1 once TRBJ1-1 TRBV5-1 CASRSGDRETTEAFF TGCGCCAGCAGATCAGGAGACAGGGAAACGACTGAAGCTTTCTTT
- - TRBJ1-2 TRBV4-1 CASSQEGIEYGYTF TGCGCCAGCAGCCAAGAGGGTATCGAATATGGCTACACCTTC
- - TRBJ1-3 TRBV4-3 CASSPFVFGSGNTIYF TGCGCCAGCAGCCCATTCGTGTTTGGCTCTGGAAACACCATATATTTT
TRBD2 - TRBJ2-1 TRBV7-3 CASSASGGAYNEQFF TGTGCCAGCAGCGCAAGCGGGGGGGCTTACAATGAGCAGTTCTTC
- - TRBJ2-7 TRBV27 CASQEGSSSYEQYF TGTGCCAGTCAGGAGGGGTCCAGCTCCTACGAGCAGTACTTC
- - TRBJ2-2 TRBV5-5 CASSLARHVNGGELFF TGTGCCAGCAGCTTGGCCAGACACGTTAATGGCGGGGAGCTGTTTTTT
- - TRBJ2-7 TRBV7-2 CASSFRGEQYF TGTGCCAGCAGCTTCAGGGGCGAGCAGTACTTC
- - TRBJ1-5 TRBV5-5 CASSLGVGNQPQHF TGTGCCAGCAGCTTGGGGGTAGGCAATCAGCCCCAGCATTTT
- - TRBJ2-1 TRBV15 CATSREEAGVGNEQFF TGTGCCACCAGCAGAGAAGAGGCAGGGGTCGGAAATGAGCAGTTCTTC
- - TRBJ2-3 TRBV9 CASSASGSTDTQYF TGTGCCAGCAGCGCAAGCGGAAGCACAGATACGCAGTATTTT
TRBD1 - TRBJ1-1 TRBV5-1 CASSYGQGNTEAFF TGCGCCAGCAGCTATGGACAGGGGAACACTGAAGCTTTCTTT
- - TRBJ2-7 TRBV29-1 CSVGSEENSYEQYF TGCAGCGTTGGTTCAGAAGAAAACTCCTACGAGCAGTACTTC
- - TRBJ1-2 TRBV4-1 CASSQEFEVLYGYTF TGCGCCAGCAGCCAAGAATTTGAGGTCCTCTATGGCTACACCTTC
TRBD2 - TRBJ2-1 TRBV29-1 CSVGGLAGASYNEQFF TGCAGCGTAGGGGGACTAGCGGGGGCCTCCTACAATGAGCAGTTCTTC
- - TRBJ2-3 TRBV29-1 CSVEIRLEGTQYF TGCAGCGTTGAAATTCGTCTCGAGGGTACGCAGTATTTT
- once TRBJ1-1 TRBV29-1 CSVEPLGFTEAFF TGCAGCGTTGAACCTCTCGGTTTCACTGAAGCTTTCTTT
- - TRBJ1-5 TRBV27 CASSLDRSNQPQHF TGTGCCAGCAGCCTCGACCGGAGCAATCAGCCCCAGCATTTT
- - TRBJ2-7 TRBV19 CASSRWGSNEQYF TGTGCCAGTAGCCGGTGGGGGTCCAACGAGCAGTACTTC
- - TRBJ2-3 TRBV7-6 CASSLGVALGTTDTQYF TGTGCCAGCAGCTTAGGGGTGGCACTAGGAACCACAGATACGCAGTATTTT
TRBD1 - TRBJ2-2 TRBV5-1 CASSPGTGYTGELFF TGCGCCAGCAGCCCCGGGACAGGCTACACCGGGGAGCTGTTTTTT
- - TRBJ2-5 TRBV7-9 CASSLVPGDPKETQYF TGTGCCAGCAGCTTAGTACCCGGGGATCCTAAAGAGACCCAGTACTTC